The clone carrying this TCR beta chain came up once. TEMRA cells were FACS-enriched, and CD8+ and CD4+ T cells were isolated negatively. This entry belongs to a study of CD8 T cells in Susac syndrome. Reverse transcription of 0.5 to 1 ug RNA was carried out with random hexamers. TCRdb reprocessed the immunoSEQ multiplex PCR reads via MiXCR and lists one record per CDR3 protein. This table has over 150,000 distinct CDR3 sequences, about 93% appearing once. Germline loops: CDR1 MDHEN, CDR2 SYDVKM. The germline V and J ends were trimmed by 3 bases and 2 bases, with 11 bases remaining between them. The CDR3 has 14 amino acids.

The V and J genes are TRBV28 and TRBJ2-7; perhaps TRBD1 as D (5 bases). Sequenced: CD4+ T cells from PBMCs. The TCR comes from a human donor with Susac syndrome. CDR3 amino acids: CASSFRVRAYEQYF. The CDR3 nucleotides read TGTGCCAGCAGTTTCAGGGTCAGAGCCTACGAGCAGTACTTC.